This TCR beta chain is drawn from a study of blood T cells in healthy people across ages. Donor samples were obtained from healthy Caucasian individuals from Russia, aged roughly 6 to 95. Next came a second PCR, run for roughly 6 to 11 cycles, which used a sample-barcoded 5' primer along with a J-beta primer mix. Each of the cDNA molecules was tagged by a template-switch adaptor with 12 random nucleotides. Sequencing recovered at least 3 million CDR3-containing paired-end reads from each sample. TCRdb independently ran MiXCR on the 5' RACE reads; one entry per CDR3 protein. The sample yields 550,000 to 750,000 distinct CDR3 sequences, 20% to 25% seen once. Material for sequencing was blood. The receptor's source is a man aged 65-85 years in good health.

The CDR3 loop is CASSPGQNSYEQYF. The CDR3 coding sequence is TGTGCCAGCAGCCCCGGACAGAACTCCTACGAGCAGTACTTC. This chain joins TRBV7-9 and TRBJ2-7; D is possibly TRBD1 (6 bases). Per germline, CDR1 SEHNR and CDR2 FQNEAQ (reference sequence). Deletions cut 5 bases from V and 0 bases from J, with 11 bases between. The CDR3 runs 14 residues.